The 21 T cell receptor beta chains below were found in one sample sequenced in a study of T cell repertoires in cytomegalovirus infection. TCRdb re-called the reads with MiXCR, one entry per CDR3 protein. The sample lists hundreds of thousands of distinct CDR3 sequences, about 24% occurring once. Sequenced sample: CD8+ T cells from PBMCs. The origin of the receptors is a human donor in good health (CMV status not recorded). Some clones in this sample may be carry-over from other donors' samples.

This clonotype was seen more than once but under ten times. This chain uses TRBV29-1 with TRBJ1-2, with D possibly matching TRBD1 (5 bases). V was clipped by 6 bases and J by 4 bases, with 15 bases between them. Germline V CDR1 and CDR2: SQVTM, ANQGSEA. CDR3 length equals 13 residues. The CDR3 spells CSVRDSRGYGYTF. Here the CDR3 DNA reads TGCAGCGTCCGGGACTCCCGGGGCTATGGCTACACCTTC.

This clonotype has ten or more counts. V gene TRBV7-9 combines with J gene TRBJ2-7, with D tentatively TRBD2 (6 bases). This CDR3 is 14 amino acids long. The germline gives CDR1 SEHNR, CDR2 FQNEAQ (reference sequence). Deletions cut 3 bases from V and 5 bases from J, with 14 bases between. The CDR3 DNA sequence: TGTGCCAGCAGCTTCGAGCCGCGGAGGGACGAGCAGTACTTC. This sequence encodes CASSFEPRRDEQYF.

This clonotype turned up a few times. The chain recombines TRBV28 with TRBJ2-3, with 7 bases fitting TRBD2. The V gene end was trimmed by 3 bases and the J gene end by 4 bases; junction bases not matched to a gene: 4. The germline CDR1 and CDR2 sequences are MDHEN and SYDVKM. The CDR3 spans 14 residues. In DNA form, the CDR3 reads TGTGCCAGCAGTTTCCCGGCGGGGGCAGATACGCAGTATTTT. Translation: CASSFPAGADTQYF.

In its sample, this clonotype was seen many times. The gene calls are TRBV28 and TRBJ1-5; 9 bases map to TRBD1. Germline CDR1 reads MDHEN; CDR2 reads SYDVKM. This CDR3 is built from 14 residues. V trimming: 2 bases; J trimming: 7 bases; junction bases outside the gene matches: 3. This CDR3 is CASSLTGGRQPQHF. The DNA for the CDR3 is TGTGCCAGCAGTTTAACAGGGGGCAGGCAGCCCCAGCATTTT.

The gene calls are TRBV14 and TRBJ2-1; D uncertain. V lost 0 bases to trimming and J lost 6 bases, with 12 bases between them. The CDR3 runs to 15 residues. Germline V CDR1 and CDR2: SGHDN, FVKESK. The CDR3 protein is CASSQDSAFINEQFF. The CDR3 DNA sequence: TGTGCCAGCAGCCAAGATTCGGCCTTCATCAATGAGCAGTTCTTC. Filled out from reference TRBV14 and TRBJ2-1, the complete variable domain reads EAGVTQFPSHSVIEKGQTVTLRCDPISGHDNLYWYRRVMGKEIKFLLHFVKESKQDESGMPNNRFLAERTGGTYSTLKVQPAELEDSGVYFCASSQDSAFINEQFFGPGTRLTVL.

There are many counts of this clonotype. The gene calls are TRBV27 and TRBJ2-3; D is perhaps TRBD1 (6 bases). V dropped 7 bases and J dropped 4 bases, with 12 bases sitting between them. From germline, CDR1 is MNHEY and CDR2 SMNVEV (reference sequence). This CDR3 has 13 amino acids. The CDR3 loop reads CASNTGTSDTQYF. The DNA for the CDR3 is TGTGCCAGCAATACGGGGACATCAGATACGCAGTATTTT.

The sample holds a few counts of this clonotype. CDR3 DNA: TGTGCCAGCAGCTTAGTTTTAGCCGCCCAAGAGGAAGAGACCCAGTACTTC. Its protein product is CASSLVLAAQEEETQYF. This chain uses TRBV7-8 with TRBJ2-5, with D unresolved. From germline, CDR1 is SGHVS and CDR2 FQNEAQ. CDR3 size: 17 residues. V lost 1 base, J lost 3 bases, and 18 bases lay in between.

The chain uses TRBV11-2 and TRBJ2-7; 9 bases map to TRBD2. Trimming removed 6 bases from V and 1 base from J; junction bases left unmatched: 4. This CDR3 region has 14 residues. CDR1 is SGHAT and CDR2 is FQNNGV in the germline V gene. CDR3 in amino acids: CASSSGGKSYEQYV. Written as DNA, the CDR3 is TGTGCCAGCAGTAGCGGGGGAAAGTCCTACGAGCAGTACGTC.

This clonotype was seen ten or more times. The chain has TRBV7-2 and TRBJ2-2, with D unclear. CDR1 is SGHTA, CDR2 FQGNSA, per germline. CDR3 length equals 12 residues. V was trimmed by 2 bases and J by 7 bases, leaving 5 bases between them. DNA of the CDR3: TGTGCCAGCAGCTTAAGAGACGGGGAGCTGTTTTTT. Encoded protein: CASSLRDGELFF.

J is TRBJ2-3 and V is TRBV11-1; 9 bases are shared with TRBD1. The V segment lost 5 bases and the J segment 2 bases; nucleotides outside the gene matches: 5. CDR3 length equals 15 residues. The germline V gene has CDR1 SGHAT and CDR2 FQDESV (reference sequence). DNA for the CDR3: TGTGCCAGCAGCCTACGGGACAGGGTCACAGATACGCAGTATTTT. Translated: CASSLRDRVTDTQYF.

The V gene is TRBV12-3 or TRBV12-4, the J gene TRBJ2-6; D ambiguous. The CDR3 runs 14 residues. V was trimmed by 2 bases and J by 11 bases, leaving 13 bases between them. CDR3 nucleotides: TGTGCCAGCAGTTTAACCGGGCCCTCCGACGTCCTGACTTTC. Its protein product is CASSLTGPSDVLTF.

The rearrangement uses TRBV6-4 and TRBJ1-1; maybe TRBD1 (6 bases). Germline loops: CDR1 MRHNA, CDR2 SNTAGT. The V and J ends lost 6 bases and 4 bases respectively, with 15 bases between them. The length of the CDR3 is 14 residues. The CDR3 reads CASRTGRGATEAFF. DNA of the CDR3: TGTGCCAGCAGGACAGGCCGAGGAGCCACTGAAGCTTTCTTT.

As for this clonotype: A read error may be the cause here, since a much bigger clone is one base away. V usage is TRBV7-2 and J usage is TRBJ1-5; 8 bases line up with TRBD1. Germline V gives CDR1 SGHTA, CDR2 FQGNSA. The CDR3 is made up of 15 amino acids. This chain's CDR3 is CATSYRGERNQPQHF. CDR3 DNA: TGTGCCACCAGCTACAGGGGGGAGCGCAATCAGCCCCAGCATTTT.

The CDR3 loop reads CSAKDTLNTEAFF. DNA of the CDR3: TGCAGTGCTAAAGACACGTTGAACACTGAAGCTTTCTTT. This sequence joins TRBV20-1 and TRBJ1-1, with D hard to call. V was clipped by 4 bases and J by 0 bases, with 9 bases between them. The CDR3 loop spans 13 amino acids. Germline V gene lookup returns CDR1 DFQATT and CDR2 SNEGSKA (reference sequence).

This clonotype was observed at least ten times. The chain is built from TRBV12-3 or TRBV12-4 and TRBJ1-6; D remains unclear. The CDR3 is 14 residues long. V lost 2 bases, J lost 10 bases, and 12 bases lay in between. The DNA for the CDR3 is TGTGCCAGCAGTTTAAGCCCTGCGGGGTCACCCCTCCACTTT. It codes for CASSLSPAGSPLHF.

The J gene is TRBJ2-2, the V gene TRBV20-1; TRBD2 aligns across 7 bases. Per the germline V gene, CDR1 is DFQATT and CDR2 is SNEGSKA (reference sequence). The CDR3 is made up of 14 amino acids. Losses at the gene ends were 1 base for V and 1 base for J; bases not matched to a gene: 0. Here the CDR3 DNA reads TGCAGTGCTAGAGGCGGGAGGAACACCGGGGAGCTGTTTTTT. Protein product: CSARGGRNTGELFF.

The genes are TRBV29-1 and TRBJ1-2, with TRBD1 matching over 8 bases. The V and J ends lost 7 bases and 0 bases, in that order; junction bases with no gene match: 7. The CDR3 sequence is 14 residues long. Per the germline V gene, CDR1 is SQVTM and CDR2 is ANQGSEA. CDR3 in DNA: TGCAGCGCTCAAACAGGGGGGACTAACTATGGCTACACCTTC. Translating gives CSAQTGGTNYGYTF.

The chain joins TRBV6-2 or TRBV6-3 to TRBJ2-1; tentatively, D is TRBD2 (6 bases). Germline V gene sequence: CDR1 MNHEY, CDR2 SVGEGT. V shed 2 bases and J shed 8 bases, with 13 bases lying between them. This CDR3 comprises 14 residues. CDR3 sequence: CASSYAGLSDEQFF. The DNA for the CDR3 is TGTGCCAGCAGTTACGCGGGACTGTCTGATGAGCAGTTCTTC.

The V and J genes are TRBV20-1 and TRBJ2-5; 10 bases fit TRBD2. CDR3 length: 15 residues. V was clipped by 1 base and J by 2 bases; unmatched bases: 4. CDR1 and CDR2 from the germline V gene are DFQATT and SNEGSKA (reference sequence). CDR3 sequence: CSARVVAGGQETQYF. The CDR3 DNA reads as TGCAGTGCTAGAGTGGTAGCGGGGGGTCAAGAGACCCAGTACTTC.

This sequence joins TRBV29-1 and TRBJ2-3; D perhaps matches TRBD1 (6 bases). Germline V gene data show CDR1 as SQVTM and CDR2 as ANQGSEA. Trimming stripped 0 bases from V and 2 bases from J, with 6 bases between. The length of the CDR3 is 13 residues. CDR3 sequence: CSVEEGATDTQYF. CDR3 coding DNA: TGCAGCGTTGAAGAGGGGGCCACAGATACGCAGTATTTT.

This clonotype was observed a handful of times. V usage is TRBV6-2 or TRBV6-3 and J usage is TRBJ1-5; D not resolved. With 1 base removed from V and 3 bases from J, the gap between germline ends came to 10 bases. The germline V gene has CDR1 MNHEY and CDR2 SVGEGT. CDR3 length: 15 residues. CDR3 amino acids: CASSYLERINQPQHF. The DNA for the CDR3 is TGTGCCAGCAGTTACTTGGAACGGATCAATCAGCCCCAGCATTTT.